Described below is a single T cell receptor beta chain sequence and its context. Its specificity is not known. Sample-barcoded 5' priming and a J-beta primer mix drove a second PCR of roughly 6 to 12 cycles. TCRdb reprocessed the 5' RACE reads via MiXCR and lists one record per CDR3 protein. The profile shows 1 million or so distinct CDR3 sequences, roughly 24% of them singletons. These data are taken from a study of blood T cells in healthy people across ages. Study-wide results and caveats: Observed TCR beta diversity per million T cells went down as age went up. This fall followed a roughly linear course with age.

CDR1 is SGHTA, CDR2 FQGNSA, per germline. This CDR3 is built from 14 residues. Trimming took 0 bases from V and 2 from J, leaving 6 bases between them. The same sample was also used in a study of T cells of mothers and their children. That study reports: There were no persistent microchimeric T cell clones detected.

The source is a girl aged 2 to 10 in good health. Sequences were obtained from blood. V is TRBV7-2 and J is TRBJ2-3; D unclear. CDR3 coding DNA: TGTGCCAGCAGCTTAGCGTACCTCACAGATACGCAGTATTTT. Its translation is CASSLAYLTDTQYF. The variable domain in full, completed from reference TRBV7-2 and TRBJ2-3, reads GAGVSQSPSNKVTEKGKDVELRCDPISGHTALYWYRQSLGQGLEFLIYFQGNSAPDKSGLPSDRFSAERTGGSVSTLTIQRTQQEDSAVYLCASSLAYLTDTQYFGPGTRLTVL.